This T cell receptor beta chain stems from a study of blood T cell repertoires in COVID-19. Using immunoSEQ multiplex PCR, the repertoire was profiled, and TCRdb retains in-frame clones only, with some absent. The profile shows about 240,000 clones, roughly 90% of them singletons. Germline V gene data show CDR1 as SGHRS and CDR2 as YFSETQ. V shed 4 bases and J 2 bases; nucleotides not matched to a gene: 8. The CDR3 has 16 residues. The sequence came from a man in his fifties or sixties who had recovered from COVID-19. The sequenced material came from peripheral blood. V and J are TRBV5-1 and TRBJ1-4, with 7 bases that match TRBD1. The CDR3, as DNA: TGCGCCAGCAGCCCGACCTTACAGGGGACTAATGAAAAACTGTTTTTT. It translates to CASSPTLQGTNEKLFF. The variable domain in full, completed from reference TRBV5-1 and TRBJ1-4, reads KAGVTQTPRYLIKTRGQQVTLSCSPISGHRSVSWYQQTPGQGLQFLFEYFSETQRNKGNFPGRFSGRQFSNSRSEMNVSTLELGDSALYLCASSPTLQGTNEKLFFGSGTQLSVL.